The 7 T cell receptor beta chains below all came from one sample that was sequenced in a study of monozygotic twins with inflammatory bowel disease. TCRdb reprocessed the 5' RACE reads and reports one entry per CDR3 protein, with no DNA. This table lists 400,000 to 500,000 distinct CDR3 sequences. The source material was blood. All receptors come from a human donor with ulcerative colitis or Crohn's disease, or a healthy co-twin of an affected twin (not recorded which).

CDR3 residues: CASSSVQRTDTQHF. The rearrangement links TRBV7-9 to TRBJ2-3. The CDR3 sequence is 14 residues long. Germline V gives CDR1 SEHNR, CDR2 FQNEAQ (reference sequence).

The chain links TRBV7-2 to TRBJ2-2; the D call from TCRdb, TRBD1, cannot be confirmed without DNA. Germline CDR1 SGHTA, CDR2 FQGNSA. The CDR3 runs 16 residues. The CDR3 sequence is CASSLVGGGWTGELFF.

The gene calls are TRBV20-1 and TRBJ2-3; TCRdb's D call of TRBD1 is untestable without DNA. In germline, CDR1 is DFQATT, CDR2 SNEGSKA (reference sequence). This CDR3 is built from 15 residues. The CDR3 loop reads CSAIHQGAQTDTQYF.

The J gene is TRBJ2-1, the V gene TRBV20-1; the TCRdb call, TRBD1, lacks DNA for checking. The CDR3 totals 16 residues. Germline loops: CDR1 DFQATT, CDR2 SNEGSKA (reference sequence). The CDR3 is CSATLGGTPYYNEQFF.

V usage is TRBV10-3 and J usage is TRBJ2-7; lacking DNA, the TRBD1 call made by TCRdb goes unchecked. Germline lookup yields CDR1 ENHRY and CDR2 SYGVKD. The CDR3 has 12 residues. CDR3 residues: CAIRTGGYEQYF.

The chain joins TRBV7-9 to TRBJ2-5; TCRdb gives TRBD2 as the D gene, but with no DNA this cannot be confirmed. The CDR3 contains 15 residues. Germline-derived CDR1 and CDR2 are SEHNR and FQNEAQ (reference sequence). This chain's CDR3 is CASSAAGWGQETQYF.

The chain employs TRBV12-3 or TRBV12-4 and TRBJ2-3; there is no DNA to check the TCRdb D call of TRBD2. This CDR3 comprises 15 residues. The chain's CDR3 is CASSRGAGGTDTQYF.